Following are 26 T cell receptor beta chains from one sample sequenced in a study of T cells in localized non-small cell lung cancer. Sequencing used immunoSEQ multiplex PCR; TCRdb keeps in-frame clones, though not all of them. The sample lists around 17,000 clones; 80% to 90% were seen once. The starting material was peripheral blood, obtained before any cancer treatment. The receptor set was obtained from a male donor at least 60 years old with stage II squamous cell lung carcinoma.

The chain combines TRBV6-1 with TRBJ2-5; D may be TRBD1 or TRBD2 (5 bases each). Trimming removed 6 bases from V and 10 bases from J, with 12 bases in between. The CDR3 covers 11 residues. Germline lookup yields CDR1 MNHNS and CDR2 SASEGT. DNA for the CDR3: TGTGCCAGCAGAAGGGACGGCCTCCAGTACTTC. Its translation is CASRRDGLQYF.

The chain joins TRBV29-1 to TRBJ2-7, with D possibly called TRBD1 or TRBD2 (6 bases each). This CDR3 comprises 14 residues. CDR1 and CDR2 from the germline V gene are SQVTM and ANQGSEA. Trimming cost V 1 base and J 2 bases, with 12 bases left between them. The CDR3 loop is CSVEGGGTAYEQYF. In nucleotides, the CDR3 is TGCAGCGTTGAAGGAGGGGGGACTGCCTACGAGCAGTACTTC.

This chain uses TRBV18 with TRBJ1-1, with 9 bases identical to TRBD1. J lost 0 bases, V lost 6 bases, and 5 bases had no gene match. Germline CDR1 and CDR2: KGHSH and LQKENI. The CDR3 consists of 15 residues. The CDR3 spells CASSGGQGLNTEAFF. In nucleotides, the CDR3 is TGTGCCAGCTCTGGTGGACAGGGGCTGAACACTGAAGCTTTCTTT.

The CDR3 loop reads CASSPRWGETYEQYF. DNA of the CDR3: TGTGCCAGCAGCCCTCGCTGGGGGGAAACCTACGAGCAGTACTTC. The gene calls are TRBV11-2 and TRBJ2-7; D is possibly TRBD2 (6 bases). With 5 bases removed from V and 2 bases from J, the gap between germline ends came to 16 bases. Germline V gives CDR1 SGHAT, CDR2 FQNNGV. The CDR3 runs 15 residues. The variable domain in full, with the rest retrieved from reference TRBV11-2 and TRBJ2-7, is EAGVAQSPRYKIIEKRQSVAFWCNPISGHATLYWYQQILGQGPKLLIQFQNNGVVDDSQLPKDRFSAERLKGVDSTLKIQPAKLEDSAVYLCASSPRWGETYEQYFGPGTRLTVT.

The gene calls are TRBV5-6 and TRBJ1-2; no definite D call. From germline, CDR1 is SGHDT and CDR2 YYEEEE. Trimming left V 7 bases short and J 4 bases short, with 14 bases between. CDR3 size: 13 residues. CDR3 nucleotide sequence: TGTGCCAGCGCAAGTCGAAAGACCTATGGCTACACCTTC. This encodes CASASRKTYGYTF.

J is TRBJ2-3 and V is TRBV5-4; D uncertain. Trimming cost V 0 bases and J 3 bases, with 8 bases left between them. The germline CDR1 and CDR2 sequences are SGHNT and YYREEE (reference sequence). This CDR3 has 14 residues. Here the CDR3 reads CASSLEAETDTQYF. The CDR3 DNA reads TGTGCCAGCAGCTTGGAGGCGGAAACAGATACGCAGTATTTT.

J is TRBJ2-3 and V is TRBV5-1, with TRBD1 matching 7 bases. Germline V gene sequence: CDR1 SGHRS, CDR2 YFSETQ. The CDR3 length is 13 residues. V gave up 3 bases and J gave up 3 bases; unmatched junction bases: 1. This CDR3 reads CASSSTGTDTQYF. The CDR3 DNA is TGCGCCAGCAGCTCGACAGGGACAGATACGCAGTATTTT.

The rearrangement joins TRBV9 to TRBJ1-5, with 7 bases aligning to TRBD1. The CDR3 spans 13 residues. The germline gives CDR1 SGDLS, CDR2 YYNGEE. V dropped 3 bases and J dropped 6; count of bases not matched to a gene: 3. The CDR3 reads CASSEGAGQPQHF. In DNA, the CDR3 is TGTGCCAGCAGCGAGGGGGCCGGTCAGCCCCAGCATTTT. The variable domain in full, completed from reference TRBV9 and TRBJ1-5, reads DSGVTQTPKHLITATGQRVTLRCSPRSGDLSVYWYQQSLDQGLQFLIQYYNGEERAKGNILERFSAQQFPDLHSELNLSSLELGDSALYFCASSEGAGQPQHFGDGTRLSIL.

This clone turned up a few times. The CDR3 reads CASSLYGGLHEQYF. The CDR3 DNA follows: TGTGCCAGCAGTTTATACGGAGGGTTGCACGAGCAGTACTTC. This chain connects TRBV28 to TRBJ2-7; D perhaps matches TRBD2 (6 bases). The V end was cut by 1 base, the J end by 5 bases, with 12 bases between. CDR3 size: 14 residues. Germline V CDR1 and CDR2: MDHEN, SYDVKM.

The chain has TRBV19 and TRBJ2-7; D may be TRBD2 (7 bases). Germline CDR1 is LNHDA and CDR2 is SQIVND (reference sequence). The V end was cut by 5 bases, the J end by 3 bases, with 14 bases between. The CDR3 is made up of 14 amino acids. The CDR3 DNA follows: TGTGCCAGTAGTGGGGGGGGCAGAATCTACGAGCAGTACTTC. Protein: CASSGGGRIYEQYF.

The rearrangement links TRBV6-1 to TRBJ2-4; tentative D call: TRBD2 (6 bases). Trimming took 3 bases from V and 8 from J, leaving 14 bases between them. Germline V lookup: CDR1 MNHNS, CDR2 SASEGT. The CDR3 has 14 amino acids. The CDR3 region has the DNA TGTGCCAGCAGTGACTCGGGACTTACGGACATTCAGTACTTC. Its translation: CASSDSGLTDIQYF.

The chain uses TRBV7-2 and TRBJ2-7; D may be TRBD1 (5 bases). CDR3 length equals 12 residues. Deletions cut 5 bases from V and 2 bases from J, with 7 bases between. The germline V gene has CDR1 SGHTA and CDR2 FQGNSA. CDR3 protein: CASSVGPYEQYF. CDR3 coding DNA: TGTGCCAGCAGCGTGGGGCCCTACGAGCAGTACTTC.

The chain combines TRBV11-2 with TRBJ2-7; D might be TRBD1 or TRBD2, each matching 5 bases. Germline CDR1 SGHAT, CDR2 FQNNGV. V shed 0 bases and J shed 3 bases, with 12 bases lying between them. CDR3 size: 15 residues. The CDR3 loop reads CASSLDWGWGYEQYF. The CDR3 nucleotides are TGTGCCAGCAGCTTAGATTGGGGGTGGGGCTACGAGCAGTACTTC.

The chain recombines TRBV10-3 with TRBJ1-2; D unresolved. The V end lost 0 bases, the J end lost 4 bases, and 15 bases lay between the germline ends. CDR1 ENHRY and CDR2 SYGVKD come from the germline V gene. CDR3 length equals 16 residues. For the CDR3, the DNA is TGTGCCATCAGTGAGTCGCCCGGACGGGAACGCTATGGCTACACCTTC. Encoded protein: CAISESPGRERYGYTF.

The chain employs TRBV28 and TRBJ1-5; D is possibly TRBD1 (5 bases). Deletions cut 3 bases from V and 6 bases from J, with 21 bases between. Germline V lookup: CDR1 MDHEN, CDR2 SYDVKM. The CDR3 has 17 amino acids. The CDR3 loop is CASSFGVTASPSQPQHF. Here the CDR3 DNA reads TGTGCCAGCAGTTTCGGGGTGACAGCCTCTCCCAGTCAGCCCCAGCATTTT.

Only one count was recorded for this clone. The chain uses TRBV10-3 and TRBJ1-1, with D possibly TRBD1 on 6 matching bases. Germline lookup yields CDR1 ENHRY and CDR2 SYGVKD. The CDR3 is made up of 14 amino acids. Trimming removed 8 bases from V and 1 base from J, with 14 bases in between. The CDR3 DNA follows: TGTGCCATCCGTCCGAGACAGGAGAACACTGAAGCTTTCTTT. The encoded protein is CAIRPRQENTEAFF.

This chain joins TRBV6-1 and TRBJ2-1; D ambiguous. In germline, CDR1 is MNHNS, CDR2 SASEGT. There are 9 residues in the CDR3. The V end lost 11 bases, the J end lost 10 bases, and 9 bases lay between the germline ends. The DNA for the CDR3 is TGTGCCTCGGGCCGAGAGCAGTTCTTC. Protein: CASGREQFF.

V usage is TRBV4-1 and J usage is TRBJ1-5; 7 bases align to TRBD1. The CDR3 loop spans 13 amino acids. The junction had 2 bases not matched to a gene; V was cut back by 2 bases and J by 7 bases. The germline V gene encodes CDR1 MGHRA and CDR2 YSYEKL. The CDR3 spells CASSQTGDQPQHF. The CDR3 nucleotides are TGCGCCAGCAGCCAAACAGGGGACCAGCCCCAGCATTTT.

The CDR3 protein is CASSFPGQGTHEQYF. The CDR3, as DNA: TGCGCCAGCAGCTTCCCGGGACAGGGGACCCACGAGCAGTACTTC. This chain connects TRBV5-1 to TRBJ2-7, with TRBD1 matching 10 bases. The CDR3 covers 15 residues. CDR1 is SGHRS and CDR2 is YFSETQ in the germline V gene. The J segment lost 5 bases and the V segment lost 2 bases, leaving 7 bases of the junction unmatched.

This chain uses TRBV7-2 with TRBJ2-5, with 9 bases matching TRBD2. The CDR3 totals 17 residues. Germline trimming cut 3 bases from V and 5 bases from J; bases unmatched to any gene: 13. Germline CDR1 is SGHTA and CDR2 is FQGNSA. The CDR3 region has the DNA TGTGCCAGCAGCTTTATTTGGGGCGGGAGGGCCAGGGAGACCCAGTACTTC. Translation: CASSFIWGGRARETQYF. The entire variable domain, with the rest obtained from reference TRBV7-2 and TRBJ2-5, is as follows: GAGVSQSPSNKVTEKGKDVELRCDPISGHTALYWYRQSLGQGLEFLIYFQGNSAPDKSGLPSDRFSAERTGGSVSTLTIQRTQQEDSAVYLCASSFIWGGRARETQYFGPGTRLLVL.

J is TRBJ2-7 and V is TRBV11-2, with D maybe TRBD2 (5 bases). V lost 0 bases to trimming and J lost 2 bases, with 8 bases between them. This CDR3 has 14 residues. CDR1 is SGHAT and CDR2 is FQNNGV in the germline V gene. CDR3 loop: CASSLERGAYEQYF. Written as DNA, the CDR3 is TGTGCCAGCAGCTTAGAACGGGGTGCCTACGAGCAGTACTTC.

The chain couples TRBV28 to TRBJ1-5, with TRBD1 matching over 10 bases. From germline, CDR1 is MDHEN and CDR2 SYDVKM. The trim removed 5 bases at V and 6 bases at J, leaving 7 bases unmatched. The CDR3 covers 15 residues. For the CDR3, the DNA is TGTGCCAGCAGTGAACCGGGACAGGGGCTTCAGCCCCAGCATTTT. It codes for CASSEPGQGLQPQHF. Supplemented by reference TRBV28 and TRBJ1-5, the full variable domain reads DVKVTQSSRYLVKRTGEKVFLECVQDMDHENMFWYRQDPGLGLRLIYFSYDVKMKEKGDIPEGYSVSREKKERFSLILESASTNQTSMYLCASSEPGQGLQPQHFGDGTRLSIL.

The rearrangement links TRBV19 to TRBJ2-7, with a possible D match to TRBD1 (6 bases). The ends were cut back, 5 bases at V and 0 bases at J, with 11 bases in the middle. The germline V gene encodes CDR1 LNHDA and CDR2 SQIVND (reference sequence). This CDR3 has 14 residues. CDR3 in amino acids: CASSPTGTSYEQYF. CDR3 DNA sequence: TGTGCCAGTAGTCCCACAGGGACCTCCTACGAGCAGTACTTC.

A note on this clone: Possible read error: a much larger clone is one base away. The gene calls are TRBV19 and TRBJ1-1; D remains ambiguous. Germline lookup yields CDR1 LNHDA and CDR2 SQIVND (reference sequence). CDR3 length equals 12 residues. For the CDR3, the DNA is TGTGCCAATAGTAATCTGAACACTGAAGCTTTCTTT. It translates to CANSNLNTEAFF.

The rearrangement links TRBV27 to TRBJ2-1, with 8 bases fitting TRBD2. Germline CDR1 reads MNHEY; CDR2 reads SMNVEV (reference sequence). This CDR3 region has 16 residues. Trimming at V came to 2 bases and at J to 0 bases, leaving 3 bases not matched to a gene. CDR3 residues: CASSLKRGSSYNEQFF. CDR3 bases: TGTGCCAGCAGTTTAAAGCGGGGGAGCTCCTACAATGAGCAGTTCTTC.

This clone has more than one count but fewer than ten. The chain uses TRBV6-6 and TRBJ2-1; D may be TRBD2 (5 bases). The CDR3 has 12 residues. CDR1 is MNHNY, CDR2 SVGAGI, per germline (reference sequence). The V end lost 5 bases, the J end lost 7 bases, and 9 bases lay between the germline ends. Written as DNA, the CDR3 is TGTGCCAGCAGTGTTCGGGGTAATGAGCAGTTCTTC. Translating gives CASSVRGNEQFF.